The sequence of this T cell receptor (beta chain) was determined in a study of early T cells in non-severe SARS-CoV-2 infection. Background on the study: Sequencing targeted bulk RNA from unsorted whole blood, leaving chains unpaired. Study findings and constraints: CD4 and private specificities were missed by VDJdb matching, which favored anti-spike CD8 responses.

By share, this clonotype counts as medium-sized. Antigen specificity is unknown. Deletions cut 0 bases from V and 0 bases from J, with 13 bases between. There are 16 residues in the CDR3. Germline V gene lookup returns CDR1 SGDLS and CDR2 YYNGEE. Unique molecular identifiers were attached to individual cDNA molecules. TCRdb re-analysed the 5' RACE reads in MiXCR, keeping a single row per CDR3 protein. The profile shows 50,000 to 80,000 distinct CDR3 sequences, more than 4% of them singletons. The sample comprised whole blood. The V call is TRBV9, the J call TRBJ2-7, with D possibly TRBD2 on 5 matching bases. This clonotype was sampled from an adult who was a healthcare worker with PCR-confirmed SARS-CoV-2 infection or an uninfected control (not recorded which). The DNA for the CDR3 is TGTGCCAGCAGCGTAGAATCCCTAGCCGACTCCTACGAGCAGTACTTC. Protein sequence: CASSVESLADSYEQYF.